This is a list of T cell receptor beta chains from one sample in a study of cytomegalovirus exposure and HLA in healthy donors. The method was immunoSEQ multiplex PCR; TCRdb's version includes in-frame clones alone and lacks a portion of them. In the table there are about 150,000 clones, approximately 64% of which are singletons. Sequencing was done on a sample of PBMCs. The receptors shown here come from a woman between 35 and 50 years old in good health and CMV-seronegative. CDR3s include the opening cysteine and the closing phenylalanine or tryptophan. The D gene is left open where the match is weak. The size of a clone is reported for some rows only, either as once, few or many, or as a class for expanded clones.

V gene	CDR3 length	D gene	J gene	clone size	CDR3 DNA	CDR3 protein
TRBV7-9	14	-	TRBJ1-1	few	TGTGCCAGCAGCCAAGGAGGGGTTAACACTGAAGCTTTCTTT	CASSQGGVNTEAFF
TRBV2	15	-	TRBJ2-3	-	TGTGCCAGCAGGTGGAGGATCCACGGCACAGATACGCAGTATTTT	CASRWRIHGTDTQYF
TRBV9	16	TRBD1	TRBJ2-3	-	TGTGCCAGCAGCCCGCTTGGACAGGGGAGACCAGATACGCAGTATTTT	CASSPLGQGRPDTQYF
TRBV19	14	-	TRBJ2-7	-	TGTGCCAGTAGTTCTTCATTCGGGGCCTACGAGCAGTACTTC	CASSSSFGAYEQYF
TRBV6-5	15	-	TRBJ1-3	few	TGTGCCAGCAGTTACCAGACAGGCTCTGGAAACACCATATATTTT	CASSYQTGSGNTIYF
TRBV20-1	11	-	TRBJ1-2	-	TGCAGTGCTAGGTCCTCCTATGGCTACACCTTC	CSARSSYGYTF
TRBV7-6	13	-	TRBJ2-2	once	TGTGCCAGCAGCCCCGAGGGCACCGGGGAGCTGTTTTTT	CASSPEGTGELFF
TRBV28	15	TRBD2	TRBJ2-2	-	TGTGCCAGCAGTCCCCTATTAGCGGGGACCGGGGAGCTGTTTTTT	CASSPLLAGTGELFF
TRBV14	16	-	TRBJ1-2	-	TGTGCCAGCAGCCCCGAGTCACGTCAGGAATTTGATGGCTACACCTTC	CASSPESRQEFDGYTF
TRBV4-2	16	TRBD1	TRBJ1-3	-	TGTGCCAGCAGCCAAGATCGAGGGGGCGTTGGAAACACCATATATTTT	CASSQDRGGVGNTIYF
TRBV7-9	15	TRBD1	TRBJ2-5	-	TGTGCCAGCAGCTCTCTACAGGGGCTCCGAGAGACCCAGTACTTC	CASSSLQGLRETQYF
TRBV6-5	14	TRBD1	TRBJ2-7	-	TGTGCCAGCAGCCCAGGGGGTGTTTCCTACGAGCAGTACTTC	CASSPGGVSYEQYF
TRBV18	12	-	TRBJ1-1	-	TGTGCCAGCTCACCGACCGTTCCGGGAGCTTTCTTT	CASSPTVPGAFF
TRBV9	15	-	TRBJ1-2	-	TGTGCCAGCAGCCCCCAGGGATCTATAAACTATGGCTACACCTTC	CASSPQGSINYGYTF
TRBV19	16	-	TRBJ1-1	once	TGTGCCAGTAGTATATCACCCGGGATGATAGGGACTGAAGCTTTCTTT	CASSISPGMIGTEAFF
TRBV2	15	-	TRBJ1-1	-	TGTGCCAGCAGGGCGTTCGATGAGGGGAACACTGAAGCTTTCTTT	CASRAFDEGNTEAFF
TRBV4-1	13	-	TRBJ1-3	many	TGCGCCAGCAGCCAACCTCTTGGAAACACCATATATTTT	CASSQPLGNTIYF
TRBV5-1	14	-	TRBJ1-6	-	TGCGCCAGCACACCGGGAACAGCAAATTCACCCCTCCACTTT	CASTPGTANSPLHF
TRBV27	15	-	TRBJ2-3	-	TGTGCCAGCAGTCCCCGGGGGACCCTCACAGATACGCAGTATTTT	CASSPRGTLTDTQYF
TRBV18	13	-	TRBJ2-5	-	TGTGCCAGCTCACAAGAGGTGGGAGAGACCCAGTACTTC	CASSQEVGETQYF
TRBV5-4	16	TRBD1	TRBJ1-2	-	TGTGCCAGCAGCGAGGGGACAGGGGTGGAAAACTATGGCTACACCTTC	CASSEGTGVENYGYTF
TRBV18	13	TRBD1	TRBJ1-2	few	TGTGCCAGCTCACCGGGACAGAGCTATGGCTACACCTTC	CASSPGQSYGYTF
TRBV2	14	-	TRBJ1-2	-	TGTGCCAGGAGGGAGACAGGAGGTTACTATGGCTACACCTTC	CARRETGGYYGYTF
TRBV30	14	-	TRBJ1-2	few	TGTGCCTGGATAGTCCCAGGGGTGGACTATGGCTACACCTTC	CAWIVPGVDYGYTF
TRBV10-1	14	TRBD1	TRBJ2-7	-	TGCGCCAGCAGTGACCCCGGGACAGGGAACGAGCAGTACTTC	CASSDPGTGNEQYF
TRBV4-3	12	-	TRBJ2-2	-	TGCGCCAGCAGCCTAAACACCGGGGAGCTGTTTTTT	CASSLNTGELFF
TRBV27	16	TRBD1	TRBJ1-5	-	TGTGCCAGCAGTTTAGAGGGGGGACAGTACAATCAGCCCCAGCATTTT	CASSLEGGQYNQPQHF
TRBV12-2	15	-	TRBJ1-5	-	TGTGCAAGTCGCTTAGGAAGGACAGATAATCAGCCCCAGCATTTT	CASRLGRTDNQPQHF
TRBV9	14	-	TRBJ1-1	-	TGTGCCAGCAGCGCTATAGACAAGAACACTGAAGCTTTCTTT	CASSAIDKNTEAFF
TRBV6-1	15	-	TRBJ1-5	few	TGTGCCAGCAGGACCGCAGGGGCTGGCAATCAGCCCCAGCATTTT	CASRTAGAGNQPQHF
TRBV2	12	TRBD1	TRBJ1-4	-	TGTGCCAGCATGGGGGACAGTGAAAAACTGTTTTTT	CASMGDSEKLFF
TRBV5-4	14	-	TRBJ2-7	-	TGTGCCAGCAGCCCTGGGTCGCCGGGTTACGAGCAGTACTTC	CASSPGSPGYEQYF
TRBV30	14	-	TRBJ1-5	-	TGTGCCTGGAGTGTGGGACTGGGCGCGGGGGCCCAGCATTTT	CAWSVGLGAGAQHF
TRBV30	13	TRBD1	TRBJ2-7	-	TGTGCCTGGAGTCGGGACAGCGATTACGAGCAGTACTTC	CAWSRDSDYEQYF
TRBV14	17	-	TRBJ2-5	-	TGTGCCAGCAGCCGGTTTGGTACCACTAACCTCCAAGAGACCCAGTACTTC	CASSRFGTTNLQETQYF
TRBV7-9	16	-	TRBJ1-2	-	TGTGCCAGCAGCTTAGCCGCCGGTGGCAGGGGAAATGGCTACACCTTC	CASSLAAGGRGNGYTF
TRBV5-4	13	-	TRBJ1-1	-	TGTGCCAGCAGCCAGAGGGTGAACACTGAAGCTTTCTTT	CASSQRVNTEAFF
TRBV19	14	-	TRBJ1-5	-	TGTGCCAGTAGTATAGGACAGTCTAATCAGCCCCAGCATTTT	CASSIGQSNQPQHF
TRBV11-2	14	-	TRBJ1-2	-	TGTGCCAGCAGCTTAGCTAACGGCAGGGGCGGCTACACCTTC	CASSLANGRGGYTF
TRBV5-1	16	-	TRBJ1-2	-	TGCGCCAGCAGGAGACGGGACACAAAGGGAGGGTATGGCTACACCTTC	CASRRRDTKGGYGYTF
TRBV6-4	15	TRBD1	TRBJ1-1	once	TGTGCCAGCAGCGCAGGGGGCCTGGGTGACACTGAAGCTTTCTTT	CASSAGGLGDTEAFF